The T cell receptor (beta chain) described here comes from a study of T cell responses to AZD1222 COVID-19 vaccine. The CDR3 contains 14 residues. V was pared by 7 bases and J by 5 bases, with 8 bases of the junction left unmatched. In germline, CDR1 is SNHLY, CDR2 FYNNEI. Assay: immunoSEQ multiplex PCR; the TCRdb copy retains only in-frame clones and omits some. This sample has approximately 220,000 clones, with about 93% found just once. The rearrangement uses TRBV2 and TRBJ2-5; the match to TRBD1 covers 9 bases. This TCR came from an adult in good health. The source material was peripheral blood, sampled on day 0 of MenACWY control vaccination. The CDR3 loop is CASTSDRGQETQYF. CDR3 sequence (DNA): TGTGCCAGCACCTCGGACAGGGGACAGGAGACCCAGTACTTC.